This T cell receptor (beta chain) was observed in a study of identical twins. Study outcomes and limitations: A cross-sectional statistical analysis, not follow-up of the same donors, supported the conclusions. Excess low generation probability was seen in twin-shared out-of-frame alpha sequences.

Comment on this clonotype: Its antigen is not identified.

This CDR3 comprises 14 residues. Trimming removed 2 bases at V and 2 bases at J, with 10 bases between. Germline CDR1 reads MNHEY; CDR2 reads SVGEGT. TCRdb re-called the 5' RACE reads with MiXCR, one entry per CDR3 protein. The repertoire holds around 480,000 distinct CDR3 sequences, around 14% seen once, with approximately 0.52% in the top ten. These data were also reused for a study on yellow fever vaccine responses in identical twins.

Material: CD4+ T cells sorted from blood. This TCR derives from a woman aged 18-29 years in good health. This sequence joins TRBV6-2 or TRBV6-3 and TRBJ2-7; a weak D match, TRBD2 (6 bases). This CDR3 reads CASSYLGGTYEQYF. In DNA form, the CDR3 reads TGTGCCAGCAGTTACCTGGGCGGGACCTACGAGCAGTACTTC.